This TCR beta chain originates from a study of OX40 agonist ivuxolimab in advanced cancers. Study as a whole: Ivuxolimab, an antibody that agonizes OX40 (CD134), was administered to the patients. Patients receiving dose escalation had hepatocellular carcinoma, melanoma, renal cell or head and neck cancer.

TCRdb's copy holds only in-frame clones and misses some; the assay was immunoSEQ multiplex PCR. This table holds approximately 58,000 clones, about 85% found once. The CDR3 covers 13 residues. V was cut by 5 bases and J by 10 bases, with 15 bases left in between. Germline-derived CDR1 and CDR2 are KGHSH and LQKENI. To note about this clone: Its antigen is unknown.

Overall study results and limits: Clonal expansion among partial responders at 0.1-3.0 mg/kg ranked near the lowest. Fewer expanded clones were found on average in CD4+ than in CD8+ T cells.

This clonotype originated in an adult with an advanced solid tumor such as melanoma, head and neck, liver or kidney cancer. The sequencing used CD4+ or CD8+ T cells sorted from blood, collected in a trial of the OX40 agonist ivuxolimab. The chain joins TRBV18 to TRBJ2-1; possible D gene TRBD2, 6 bases. The CDR3 region is CASSGGETSEQFF. CDR3 coding DNA: TGTGCCAGCTCAGGGGGTGAAACTAGCGAGCAGTTCTTC.